These 30 T cell receptor beta chains originate from one sample sequenced in a study of beta chain features in type 1 diabetes. The entirety of the isolated RNA underwent reverse transcription, so expressed TCRB transcripts were sequenced. Profiling relied on immunoSEQ multiplex PCR, and the TCRdb table lists in-frame clones only, not all of them. The sample lists 90,000 to 110,000 clones, 40% occurring once. The sequencing input was stem cell memory CD4+ T cells from blood. The source of these receptors is a woman aged 18-30 years in good health.

The V gene is TRBV6-5, the J gene TRBJ2-7; 11 positions agree with TRBD2. This CDR3 is 15 amino acids long. With V trimmed by 8 bases and J by 2 bases, 8 bases remained unmatched. Looked up from germline, CDR1 is MNHEY and CDR2 is SVGAGI. The chain's CDR3 is CASRTSGSRTYEQYF. CDR3 bases: TGTGCCAGCCGTACTAGCGGGAGTAGGACCTACGAGCAGTACTTC.

This rearrangement joins TRBV6-5 to TRBJ1-1; 10 bases map to TRBD1. The CDR3 has 14 amino acids. V dropped 5 bases and J dropped 1; count of bases not matched to a gene: 1. The germline V gene encodes CDR1 MNHEY and CDR2 SVGAGI. The CDR3 sequence: CASSRDRGNTEAFF. In nucleotides, the CDR3 is TGTGCCAGCAGTAGGGACAGGGGGAACACTGAAGCTTTCTTT.

The rearrangement uses TRBV4-2 and TRBJ1-6; 8 bases line up with TRBD1. Germline trimming cut 4 bases from V and 6 bases from J; bases unmatched to any gene: 5. This CDR3 region has 15 residues. The germline V gene encodes CDR1 LGHNA and CDR2 YNFKEQ. The CDR3: CASSRDGQGNSPLHF. CDR3 nucleotide sequence: TGTGCCAGCAGCCGGGACGGACAGGGTAATTCACCCCTCCACTTT.

The chain carries TRBV10-3 and TRBJ2-3; no clear D. The CDR3 covers 14 residues. CDR1 is ENHRY and CDR2 is SYGVKD in the germline V gene. V was shortened by 4 bases and J by 3 bases, with 11 bases between the two germline ends. CDR3 region: CAISGFEETDTQYF. In DNA, the CDR3 is TGTGCCATCAGTGGTTTTGAGGAAACAGATACGCAGTATTTT.

J is TRBJ1-2 and V is TRBV25-1; 10 nucleotides align to TRBD1. The CDR3 extends over 15 amino acids. Germline V CDR1 and CDR2: MGHDK, SYGVNS. Trimming removed 3 bases from V and 7 bases from J; junction bases left unmatched: 8. The CDR3 DNA reads TGTGCCAGCAGTGACTCCGGGACAGGGGCGTCTGGCTACACCTTC. It specifies CASSDSGTGASGYTF.

The gene calls are TRBV18 and TRBJ1-2; maybe TRBD1 (5 bases). Trimming removed 3 bases from V and 4 bases from J, with 15 bases in between. Germline V gives CDR1 KGHSH, CDR2 LQKENI. CDR3 size: 15 residues. As DNA, the CDR3 is TGTGCCAGCTCACCGACAGTAGAAGTTACCTATGGCTACACCTTC. Translating it yields CASSPTVEVTYGYTF.

This clone occurred a few times. This chain's CDR3 is CASSVQGAEYNEQFF. CDR3 nucleotides: TGTGCCAGCAGCGTACAGGGGGCGGAATACAATGAGCAGTTCTTC. The J gene is TRBJ2-1, the V gene TRBV9; 8 positions agree with TRBD1. The junction had 4 bases not matched to a gene; V was cut back by 1 base and J by 4 bases. CDR1 is SGDLS and CDR2 is YYNGEE in the germline V gene. The CDR3 runs 15 residues.

This chain joins TRBV18 and TRBJ2-7; D unresolved. V shed 3 bases and J shed 2 bases, with 5 bases lying between them. CDR3 length: 12 amino acids. Germline V gene sequence: CDR1 KGHSH, CDR2 LQKENI. Here the CDR3 DNA reads TGTGCCAGCTCACCTAGCCCCTACGAGCAGTACTTC. This sequence encodes CASSPSPYEQYF.

The chain recombines TRBV28 with TRBJ1-5, with D possibly TRBD1 on 6 matching bases. CDR3 size: 15 residues. CDR1 and CDR2 from the germline V gene are MDHEN and SYDVKM. V was clipped by 5 bases and J by 3 bases, with 14 bases between them. CDR3 amino acids: CASSRGPGVNQPQHF. In DNA, the CDR3 is TGTGCCAGCAGTCGAGGCCCAGGGGTCAATCAGCCCCAGCATTTT. The whole variable domain, remainder taken from reference TRBV28 and TRBJ1-5, is DVKVTQSSRYLVKRTGEKVFLECVQDMDHENMFWYRQDPGLGLRLIYFSYDVKMKEKGDIPEGYSVSREKKERFSLILESASTNQTSMYLCASSRGPGVNQPQHFGDGTRLSIL.

The chain employs TRBV7-9 and TRBJ1-2, with a tentative D call TRBD1 (6 bases). CDR3 length equals 14 residues. V was clipped by 4 bases and J by 5 bases, with 14 bases between them. The germline gives CDR1 SEHNR, CDR2 FQNEAQ (reference sequence). The DNA of the CDR3 is TGTGCCAGCAGCTCGAGAGACAGGCTATATGGCTACACCTTC. It codes for CASSSRDRLYGYTF.

This clone was seen a handful of times. The chain couples TRBV5-1 to TRBJ2-5, with D maybe TRBD2 (5 bases). CDR3 length: 17 residues. Germline V gene data show CDR1 as SGHRS and CDR2 as YFSETQ. The V and J ends lost 0 bases and 5 bases respectively, with 20 bases between them. The chain's CDR3 is CASSLASSIFAEETQYF. CDR3 sequence (DNA): TGCGCCAGCAGCTTGGCTAGCTCAATCTTTGCAGAGGAGACCCAGTACTTC. The entire variable domain, with the rest obtained from reference TRBV5-1 and TRBJ2-5, is as follows: KAGVTQTPRYLIKTRGQQVTLSCSPISGHRSVSWYQQTPGQGLQFLFEYFSETQRNKGNFPGRFSGRQFSNSRSEMNVSTLELGDSALYLCASSLASSIFAEETQYFGPGTRLLVL.

This clone was picked up a small number of times. The V call is TRBV28, the J call TRBJ2-1; 10 bases match TRBD2. The germline CDR1 and CDR2 sequences are MDHEN and SYDVKM. This CDR3 has 14 residues. V was pared by 5 bases and J by 4 bases, with 2 bases of the junction left unmatched. CDR3 nucleotides: TGTGCCAGCAGTCTAGCGGGAGCTTACAATGAGCAGTTCTTC. It translates to CASSLAGAYNEQFF.

The chain employs TRBV28 and TRBJ2-7; possibly TRBD2 for D (6 bases). This CDR3 region has 12 residues. The V end lost 6 bases, the J end lost 6 bases, and 12 bases lay between the germline ends. The germline V gene has CDR1 MDHEN and CDR2 SYDVKM. CDR3 sequence: CASRRDSFEQYF. CDR3 coding DNA: TGTGCCAGCAGAAGGGACTCGTTCGAGCAGTACTTC.

The gene calls are TRBV19 and TRBJ2-2, with 10 bases fitting TRBD2. The CDR3 contains 14 residues. V shed 3 bases, J shed 9 bases, and the junction held 4 bases outside the gene matches. The germline V gene encodes CDR1 LNHDA and CDR2 SQIVND (reference sequence). Here the CDR3 reads CASSMSGRVRELFF. The CDR3 DNA sequence: TGTGCCAGTAGTATGAGCGGGAGGGTCAGGGAGCTGTTTTTT.

V and J are TRBV27 and TRBJ2-7, with 9 bases that match TRBD2. The CDR3 has 14 amino acids. V gave up 3 bases and J gave up 12 bases; unmatched junction bases: 12. From germline, CDR1 is MNHEY and CDR2 SMNVEV (reference sequence). The CDR3 region is CASSLGGGRATAYF. The CDR3 DNA follows: TGTGCCAGCAGTTTGGGGGGCGGGAGGGCCACGGCGTACTTC.

The chain combines TRBV5-6 with TRBJ1-2, with D possibly being TRBD1 (5 bases). Germline V CDR1 and CDR2: SGHDT, YYEEEE. Trimming pared 4 bases from V and 3 bases from J, leaving 7 bases between. The CDR3 runs to 12 residues. CDR3 protein: CASSEGDYGYTF. The CDR3 DNA reads as TGTGCCAGCAGCGAAGGGGACTATGGCTACACCTTC.

The genes are TRBV28 and TRBJ2-3; the match to TRBD2 covers 9 bases. Germline trimming cut 1 base from V and 0 bases from J; bases unmatched to any gene: 11. CDR3 length: 19 residues. Germline V gene lookup returns CDR1 MDHEN and CDR2 SYDVKM. The CDR3 is CASSLFPPTSGVSTDTQYF. As DNA, the CDR3 is TGTGCCAGCAGTTTATTCCCCCCGACTAGCGGAGTAAGCACAGATACGCAGTATTTT.

The genes are TRBV5-1 and TRBJ2-7; the match to TRBD2 covers 7 bases. V was pared by 5 bases and J by 2 bases, with 10 bases of the junction left unmatched. Per the germline V gene, CDR1 is SGHRS and CDR2 is YFSETQ. This CDR3 spans 15 amino acids. The chain's CDR3 is CASRVTGTNTYEQYF. The CDR3 DNA reads TGCGCCAGCAGGGTGACCGGGACTAACACCTACGAGCAGTACTTC.

V usage is TRBV28 and J usage is TRBJ1-5; tentative D call: TRBD1 (5 bases). Germline CDR1 MDHEN, CDR2 SYDVKM. Trimming took off 8 bases at V and 6 bases at J, with 14 bases between the two ends. This CDR3 has 13 residues. In DNA, the CDR3 is TGTGCCAGCCAAACGCCAGGGTTTCAGCCCCAGCATTTT. This sequence encodes CASQTPGFQPQHF.

V gene TRBV6-5 combines with J gene TRBJ2-1; 11 bases align to TRBD2. V lost 8 bases to trimming and J lost 8 bases; unmatched junction nucleotides: 5. This CDR3 comprises 13 residues. Germline CDR1 and CDR2: MNHEY and SVGAGI. The CDR3 nucleotides read TGTGCCAGCCATAGCGGGAGGGGGCATGAGCAGTTCTTC. It specifies CASHSGRGHEQFF.

This clone is a singleton in its sample. The chain links TRBV6-6 to TRBJ2-1; a weak D match, TRBD2 (6 bases). Trimming removed 5 bases from V and 4 bases from J, with 18 bases in between. Germline V gene sequence: CDR1 MNHNY, CDR2 SVGAGI (reference sequence). The CDR3 has 16 residues. The CDR3 loop reads CASSQGGGLWYNEQFF. For the CDR3, the DNA is TGTGCCAGCAGTCAGGGTGGGGGGTTGTGGTACAATGAGCAGTTCTTC.

J is TRBJ2-1 and V is TRBV7-8; D possibly corresponds to TRBD2 (5 bases). The CDR3 is made up of 15 amino acids. Trimming left V 2 bases short and J 7 bases short, with 15 bases between. Germline lookup yields CDR1 SGHVS and CDR2 FQNEAQ. CDR3 DNA sequence: TGTGCCAGCAGCTTATTCTCACTAGTATCGAATGAGCAGTTCTTC. It is translated as CASSLFSLVSNEQFF.

The count of this clone is one. CDR3 in DNA: TGTGCCAGCAGCCCCGAGCGGGGTGGCACAGATACGCAGTATTTT. Protein sequence: CASSPERGGTDTQYF. The rearrangement links TRBV7-8 to TRBJ2-3, with 7 bases fitting TRBD2. Germline V gene data show CDR1 as SGHVS and CDR2 as FQNEAQ. This CDR3 has 15 amino acids. Trimming at V came to 5 bases and at J to 1 base, leaving 6 bases not matched to a gene.

The chain is built from TRBV6-1 and TRBJ2-7, with 8 bases matching TRBD1. The germline V gene encodes CDR1 MNHNS and CDR2 SASEGT. Trimming took 8 bases from V and 5 from J; bases not matched to a gene: 5. The CDR3 runs to 12 residues. The DNA of the CDR3 is TGTGCCAGCTACACAGGGGGTAACGAGCAGTACTTC. This translates into CASYTGGNEQYF.

The J gene is TRBJ1-1, the V gene TRBV28, with TRBD1 as a possible D gene (5 bases). The germline V and J ends were trimmed by 4 bases and 3 bases, with 9 bases remaining between them. The length of the CDR3 is 13 residues. Germline assignment: CDR1 MDHEN and CDR2 SYDVKM. The CDR3 DNA follows: TGTGCCAGCAGTTCCCGGGGGGACACTGAAGCTTTCTTT. Protein product: CASSSRGDTEAFF.

In nucleotides, the CDR3 is TGTGCCAGCAGGGGGGACTTCCGCCTCCAGGATACGCAGTATTTT. Translating it yields CASRGDFRLQDTQYF. The chain links TRBV5-4 to TRBJ2-3, with a possible D match to TRBD2 (6 bases). The CDR3 is 15 amino acids. The V gene lost 5 bases and the J gene lost 6 bases, with 19 bases spanning the gap. From germline, CDR1 is SGHNT and CDR2 YYREEE (reference sequence).

The chain uses TRBV11-2 and TRBJ2-7; perhaps TRBD2 as D (5 bases). The CDR3 consists of 11 residues. Germline CDR1 and CDR2: SGHAT and FQNNGV. Trimming left V 2 bases short and J 9 bases short, with 8 bases between. The CDR3 nucleotides read TGTGCCAGCAGCTTAATAGCGAGGCAGTACTTC. Its protein product is CASSLIARQYF. The entire variable domain, with the rest obtained from reference TRBV11-2 and TRBJ2-7, is as follows: EAGVAQSPRYKIIEKRQSVAFWCNPISGHATLYWYQQILGQGPKLLIQFQNNGVVDDSQLPKDRFSAERLKGVDSTLKIQPAKLEDSAVYLCASSLIARQYFGPGTRLTVT.

V gene TRBV2 combines with J gene TRBJ2-3, with TRBD2 identical over 7 bases. Germline CDR1 is SNHLY and CDR2 is FYNNEI. Germline trimming cut 5 bases from V and 2 bases from J; bases unmatched to any gene: 4. The CDR3 runs to 14 residues. For the CDR3, the DNA is TGTGCCAGCAGTACGGGACTATACACAGATACGCAGTATTTT. Encoded protein: CASSTGLYTDTQYF.

The gene calls are TRBV28 and TRBJ2-5; no clear D. The CDR3 totals 12 residues. CDR1 and CDR2 (germline): MDHEN, SYDVKM. The ends were cut back, 3 bases at V and 3 bases at J, with 5 bases in the middle. This CDR3 reads CASSFVKETQYF. DNA for the CDR3: TGTGCCAGCAGTTTTGTAAAAGAGACCCAGTACTTC.

This sequence joins TRBV5-6 and TRBJ2-5; TRBD1 is a possible D gene (5 bases). V was trimmed by 2 bases and J by 0 bases, leaving 8 bases between them. The CDR3 runs to 14 residues. Germline-derived CDR1 and CDR2 are SGHDT and YYEEEE. CDR3 nucleotides: TGTGCCAGCAGCTTCTTGGGGCACCAAGAGACCCAGTACTTC. Translating it yields CASSFLGHQETQYF.